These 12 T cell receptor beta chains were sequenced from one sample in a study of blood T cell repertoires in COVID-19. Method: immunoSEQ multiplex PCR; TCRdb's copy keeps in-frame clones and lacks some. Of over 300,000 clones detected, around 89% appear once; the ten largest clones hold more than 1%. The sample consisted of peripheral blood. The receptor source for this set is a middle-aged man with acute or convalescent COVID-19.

CDR3 DNA: TGTGCCAGCAGCTCCGCCGGGGGGCTGAGAGATACGCAGTATTTT. This sequence encodes CASSSAGGLRDTQYF. The V gene is TRBV7-3, the J gene TRBJ2-3, with a possible D match to TRBD2 (7 bases). Looked up from germline, CDR1 is SGHTA and CDR2 is FQGTGA. V lost 4 bases and J 5 bases, leaving 16 bases between the germline ends. The CDR3 totals 15 residues.

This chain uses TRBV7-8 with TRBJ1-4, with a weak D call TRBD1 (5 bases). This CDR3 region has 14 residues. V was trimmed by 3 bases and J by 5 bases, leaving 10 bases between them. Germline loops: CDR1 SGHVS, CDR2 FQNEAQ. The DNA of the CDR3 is TGTGCCAGCAGCTTGTCCCAGGGAAATGAAAAACTGTTTTTT. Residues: CASSLSQGNEKLFF.

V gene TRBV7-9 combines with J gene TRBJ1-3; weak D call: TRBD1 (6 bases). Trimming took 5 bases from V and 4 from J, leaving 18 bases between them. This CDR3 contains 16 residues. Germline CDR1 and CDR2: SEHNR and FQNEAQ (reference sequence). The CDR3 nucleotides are TGTGCCAGCAGCCCACCGCGGGGGCGTTCGGGAAACACCATATATTTT. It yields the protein CASSPPRGRSGNTIYF.

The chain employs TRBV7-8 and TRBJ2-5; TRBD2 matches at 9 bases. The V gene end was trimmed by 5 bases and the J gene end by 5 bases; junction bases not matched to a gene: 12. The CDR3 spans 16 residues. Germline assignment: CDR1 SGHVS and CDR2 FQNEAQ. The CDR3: CASSVGTSRLGETQYF. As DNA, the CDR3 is TGTGCCAGCAGCGTCGGGACTAGCAGGTTGGGGGAGACCCAGTACTTC. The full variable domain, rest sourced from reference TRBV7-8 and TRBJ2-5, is GAGVSQSPRYKVAKRGQDVALRCDPISGHVSLFWYQQALGQGPEFLTYFQNEAQLDKSGLPSDRFFAERPEGSVSTLKIQRTQQEDSAVYLCASSVGTSRLGETQYFGPGTRLLVL.

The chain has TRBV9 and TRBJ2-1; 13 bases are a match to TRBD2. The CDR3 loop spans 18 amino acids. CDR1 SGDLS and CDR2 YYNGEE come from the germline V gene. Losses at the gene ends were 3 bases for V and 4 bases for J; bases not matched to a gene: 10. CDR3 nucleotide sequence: TGTGCCAGCAGCGCAATCGGACTAGCGGGAGTTTCATACAATGAGCAGTTCTTC. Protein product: CASSAIGLAGVSYNEQFF.

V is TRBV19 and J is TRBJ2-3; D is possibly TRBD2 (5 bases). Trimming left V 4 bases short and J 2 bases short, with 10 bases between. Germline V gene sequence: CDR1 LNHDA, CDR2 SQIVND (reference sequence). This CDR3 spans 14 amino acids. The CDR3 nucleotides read TGTGCCAGTAGTAGATCAGCGGACACAGATACGCAGTATTTT. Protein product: CASSRSADTDTQYF.

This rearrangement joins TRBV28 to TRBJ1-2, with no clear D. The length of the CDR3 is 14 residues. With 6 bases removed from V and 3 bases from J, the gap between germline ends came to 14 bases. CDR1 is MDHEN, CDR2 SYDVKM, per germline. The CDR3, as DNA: TGTGCCAGCAGACCTGGAGGAGGAGACTATGGCTACACCTTC. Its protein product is CASRPGGGDYGYTF.

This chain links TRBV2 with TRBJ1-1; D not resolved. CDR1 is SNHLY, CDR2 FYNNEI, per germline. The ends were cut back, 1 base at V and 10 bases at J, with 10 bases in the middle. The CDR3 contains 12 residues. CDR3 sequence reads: CASSEDPGSAFF. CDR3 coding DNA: TGTGCCAGCAGTGAAGATCCGGGTTCAGCTTTCTTT.

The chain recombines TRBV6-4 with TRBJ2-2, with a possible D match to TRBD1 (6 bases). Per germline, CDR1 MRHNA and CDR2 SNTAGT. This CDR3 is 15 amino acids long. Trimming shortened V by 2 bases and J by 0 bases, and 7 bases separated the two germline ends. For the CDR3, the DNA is TGTGCCAGCAGTGACGGGGGCCCGAACACCGGGGAGCTGTTTTTT. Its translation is CASSDGGPNTGELFF.

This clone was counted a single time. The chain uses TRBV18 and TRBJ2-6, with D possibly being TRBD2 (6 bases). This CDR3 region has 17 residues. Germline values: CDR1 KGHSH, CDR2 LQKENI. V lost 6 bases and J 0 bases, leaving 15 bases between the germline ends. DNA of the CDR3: TGTGCCAGCTCCGAGGGGACTTCGACCTCTGGGGCCAACGTCCTGACTTTC. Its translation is CASSEGTSTSGANVLTF. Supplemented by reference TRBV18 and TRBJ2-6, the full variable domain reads NAGVMQNPRHLVRRRGQEARLRCSPMKGHSHVYWYRQLPEEGLKFMVYLQKENIIDESGMPKERFSAEFPKEGPSILRIQQVVRGDSAAYFCASSEGTSTSGANVLTFGAGSRLTVL.

The CDR3 sequence is CATSDYRGRETQYF. CDR3 sequence (DNA): TGTGCCACCAGTGATTACAGGGGGCGAGAGACCCAGTACTTC. V usage is TRBV24-1 and J usage is TRBJ2-5, with 9 nucleotides matching TRBD1. V gave up 2 bases and J gave up 4 bases; unmatched junction bases: 1. CDR3 length equals 14 residues. CDR1 KGHDR and CDR2 SFDVKD come from the germline V gene.

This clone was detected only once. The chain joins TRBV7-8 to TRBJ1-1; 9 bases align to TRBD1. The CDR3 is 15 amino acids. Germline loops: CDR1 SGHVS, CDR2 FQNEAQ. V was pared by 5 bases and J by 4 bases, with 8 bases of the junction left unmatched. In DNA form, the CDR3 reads TGTGCCAGCAGCCCGGCCGGGACAGGGTTCACTGAAGCTTTCTTT. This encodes CASSPAGTGFTEAFF. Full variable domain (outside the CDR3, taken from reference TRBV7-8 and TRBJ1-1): GAGVSQSPRYKVAKRGQDVALRCDPISGHVSLFWYQQALGQGPEFLTYFQNEAQLDKSGLPSDRFFAERPEGSVSTLKIQRTQQEDSAVYLCASSPAGTGFTEAFFGQGTRLTVV.